A selection of T cell receptor beta chains follows, all from one sample in a study of OX40 agonist ivuxolimab in advanced cancers. The table came from immunoSEQ multiplex PCR; TCRdb's copy has only in-frame clones and leaves some out. The sample records around 73,000 clones, around 89% being singletons. The specimen was CD4+ or CD8+ T cells sorted from blood, collected in a trial of the OX40 agonist ivuxolimab. The receptors were gathered from an adult with an advanced solid tumor such as melanoma, head and neck, liver or kidney cancer. CDR3s include the opening cysteine and the closing phenylalanine or tryptophan. D genes are given only for firm matches. A row's size may be missing; if present it is once, few, many or a size class.

j_call	v_call	d_call	clone_size	cdr3_aa	cdr3_nt
TRBJ1-5	TRBV6-6	.	.	CASSYSRSTQPQHF	TGTGCCAGCAGTTACTCGAGGAGTACTCAGCCCCAGCATTTT
TRBJ2-3	TRBV5-1	.	.	CASSLVDTQYF	TGCGCCAGCAGCTTGGTTGATACGCAGTATTTT
TRBJ2-1	TRBV27	TRBD2	.	CASRPGLVHNEQFF	TGTGCCAGCAGACCGGGACTAGTCCACAATGAGCAGTTCTTC
TRBJ2-7	TRBV28	TRBD2	.	CASSRSGNLYEQYF	TGTGCCAGCAGTCGAAGCGGGAATCTCTACGAGCAGTACTTC
TRBJ2-2	TRBV18	.	.	CASSPQGRAAGELFF	TGTGCCAGCTCACCACAGGGGCGTGCGGCCGGGGAGCTGTTTTTT
TRBJ1-3	TRBV7-2	.	.	CASSLVGSSGNTIYF	TGTGCCAGCAGCTTAGTGGGGTCCTCTGGAAACACCATATATTTT
TRBJ2-1	TRBV11-2	TRBD2	.	CASSSLAGVFNEQFF	TGTGCCAGCAGCAGTCTAGCGGGAGTCTTCAATGAGCAGTTCTTC
TRBJ1-3	TRBV10-3	.	.	CATTGSGNTIYF	TGTGCCACCACAGGGTCTGGAAACACCATATATTTT
TRBJ2-1	TRBV30	.	.	CAWSQGGAGEQFF	TGTGCCTGGAGTCAGGGGGGGGCAGGGGAGCAGTTCTTC
TRBJ1-1	TRBV5-1	TRBD1	.	CASSLERGQGTEAFF	TGCGCCAGCAGCTTGGAGAGGGGGCAGGGGACTGAAGCTTTCTTT
TRBJ1-1	TRBV9	.	.	CASSVDSMNTEAFF	TGTGCCAGCAGCGTCGACAGCATGAACACTGAAGCTTTCTTT
TRBJ2-2	TRBV7-2	.	.	CASSLLGAAGELFF	TGTGCCAGCAGCTTGCTAGGGGCGGCGGGGGAGCTGTTTTTT
TRBJ1-5	TRBV7-2	.	.	CASSLRSRGNQPQHF	TGTGCCAGCAGCTTAAGGTCCCGGGGCAATCAGCCCCAGCATTTT
TRBJ1-1	TRBV5-1	.	few	CASSLAPSAPEAFF	TGCGCCAGCAGCTTGGCTCCGTCCGCCCCTGAAGCTTTCTTT
TRBJ2-1	TRBV6-1	.	once	CASSLRGRLNNEQFF	TGTGCCAGCAGCCTCCGGGGGCGCTTAAACAATGAGCAGTTCTTC
TRBJ2-5	TRBV30	.	.	CAWRGEETQYF	TGTGCCTGGAGGGGGGAAGAGACCCAGTACTTC
TRBJ2-7	TRBV9	.	.	CASSVSMFFPEQYF	TGTGCCAGCAGCGTTAGTATGTTCTTTCCCGAGCAGTACTTC
TRBJ2-2	TRBV19	TRBD1	.	CATQPGQRNTGELFF	TGTGCCACTCAGCCGGGACAGCGGAACACCGGGGAGCTGTTTTTT